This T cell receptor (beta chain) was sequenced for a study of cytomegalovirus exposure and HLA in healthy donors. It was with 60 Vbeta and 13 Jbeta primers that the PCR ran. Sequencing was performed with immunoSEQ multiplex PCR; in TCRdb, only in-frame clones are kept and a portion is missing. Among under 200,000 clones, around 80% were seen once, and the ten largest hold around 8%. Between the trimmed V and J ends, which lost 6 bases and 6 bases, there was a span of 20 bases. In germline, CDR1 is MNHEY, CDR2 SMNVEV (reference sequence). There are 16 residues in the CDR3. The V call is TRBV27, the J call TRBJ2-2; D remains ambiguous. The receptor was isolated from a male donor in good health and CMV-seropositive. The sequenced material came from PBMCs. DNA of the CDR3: TGTGCCAGCAGCTCCCTCTCCACTGTTTTCCCCGGGGAGCTGTTTTTT. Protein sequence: CASSSLSTVFPGELFF.